One sample yielded the 29 T cell receptor beta chains listed below, sequenced in a study of vaccination and CD4 T cells after COVID-19. An Oncomine TCR Beta short-read assay was used to sequence the DNA from cultured CD4+ T cells. TCRdb analysed the PCR reads with MiXCR anew, one entry per CDR3 protein. The sample yields some 8,600 distinct CDR3 sequences, under 60% seen once. Their target antigens are unknown. Treatment described: approximately 9-day PBMC culture with coronavirus spike peptide pools or control peptides (ViraFEST assay). The unexposed donor's CD4+ T cells were collected before the COVID-19 pandemic (2011-2018). Sequencing used CD4+ T cells from blood, cultured in vitro. All receptors derive from a human donor in good health.

V gene TRBV6-2 or TRBV6-3 combines with J gene TRBJ1-5, with a possible D match to TRBD1 (6 bases). Germline V CDR1 and CDR2: MNHEY, SVGEGT. This CDR3 region has 15 residues. V lost 6 bases and J 0 bases, leaving 12 bases between the germline ends. The CDR3 loop is CASSRGQSSNQPQHF. As DNA, the CDR3 is TGTGCCAGCAGCCGAGGACAGAGTAGCAATCAGCCCCAGCATTTT.

This clonotype occurred a few times. The V and J genes are TRBV5-6 and TRBJ1-6; no clear D gene. Looked up from germline, CDR1 is SGHDT and CDR2 is YYEEEE. The CDR3 is made up of 15 amino acids. V lost 2 bases and J lost 6, with 12 bases in between. For the CDR3, the DNA is TGTGCCAGCAGCTTAAATCGGATTGGTAATTCACCCCTCCACTTT. This encodes CASSLNRIGNSPLHF.

The chain carries TRBV6-1 and TRBJ1-1; TRBD1 matches 8 bases. The CDR3 is 16 amino acids. V was pared by 6 bases and J by 1 base, with 10 bases of the junction left unmatched. Looked up from germline, CDR1 is MNHNS and CDR2 is SASEGT. For the CDR3, the DNA is TGTGCCAGCAGGACAGACTTCGGGACAGGGAACACTGAAGCTTTCTTT. Translated, it gives CASRTDFGTGNTEAFF.

V gene TRBV20-1 combines with J gene TRBJ1-6, with D tentatively TRBD1 (6 bases). Germline CDR1 DFQATT, CDR2 SNEGSKA (reference sequence). This CDR3 has 13 amino acids. V gave up 7 bases and J gave up 7 bases, with 14 bases separating them. The CDR3 region has the DNA TGCAGTGTTAGTGGACAGATCAATTCACCCCTCCACTTT. Amino acid sequence: CSVSGQINSPLHF.

This chain links TRBV28 with TRBJ2-2, with D unclear. Looked up from germline, CDR1 is MDHEN and CDR2 is SYDVKM. This CDR3 is built from 13 residues. Trimming took 5 bases from V and 6 from J, leaving 10 bases between them. CDR3 in amino acids: CASSPLGPGELFF. DNA of the CDR3: TGTGCCAGCAGTCCACTCGGTCCCGGGGAGCTGTTTTTT. The full variable domain, rest sourced from reference TRBV28 and TRBJ2-2, is DVKVTQSSRYLVKRTGEKVFLECVQDMDHENMFWYRQDPGLGLRLIYFSYDVKMKEKGDIPEGYSVSREKKERFSLILESASTNQTSMYLCASSPLGPGELFFGEGSRLTVL.

The J gene is TRBJ2-2, the V gene TRBV7-6; 12 positions agree with TRBD2. CDR1 and CDR2 from the germline V gene are SGHVS and FNYEAQ. The CDR3 loop spans 17 amino acids. The trim removed 2 bases at V and 6 bases at J, leaving 7 bases unmatched. For the CDR3, the DNA is TGTGCCAGCAGCTTAAACCGACTAGCGGGAGTCGCCGGGGAGCTGTTTTTT. Translation: CASSLNRLAGVAGELFF.

In this sample, this clonotype turned up a few times. The chain uses TRBV6-2 or TRBV6-3 and TRBJ2-5; 9 positions match TRBD1. The CDR3 is made up of 15 amino acids. V dropped 4 bases and J dropped 5; count of bases not matched to a gene: 8. The V gene's germline CDR1 is MNHEY and CDR2 SVGEGT. CDR3: CASSSRTGERETQYF. The CDR3 DNA sequence: TGTGCCAGCAGTTCCCGGACAGGGGAGCGGGAGACCCAGTACTTC.

Here the CDR3 reads CASSLEGQPQHF. The CDR3 coding sequence is TGTGCCAGCAGCTTAGAAGGGCAGCCCCAGCATTTT. This chain joins TRBV7-9 and TRBJ1-5; D uncertain. The CDR3 sequence is 12 residues long. V lost 1 base and J lost 7, with 5 bases in between. Looked up from germline, CDR1 is SEHNR and CDR2 is FQNEAQ (reference sequence).

The genes are TRBV20-1 and TRBJ1-5; perhaps TRBD1 as D (6 bases). The CDR3 runs to 15 residues. The germline gives CDR1 DFQATT, CDR2 SNEGSKA (reference sequence). The V and J ends lost 4 bases and 4 bases respectively, with 17 bases between them. In DNA form, the CDR3 reads TGCAGTGCTACACTCGTGGGACACGGGAATCAGCCCCAGCATTTT. Translating it yields CSATLVGHGNQPQHF.

The chain links TRBV5-1 to TRBJ1-2; D might be TRBD1 (6 bases). V lost 4 bases to trimming and J lost 5 bases, with 12 bases between them. This CDR3 has 13 residues. Looked up from germline, CDR1 is SGHRS and CDR2 is YFSETQ. The CDR3 region is CASSRGDTYGYTF. The CDR3 DNA is TGCGCCAGCAGCCGGGGGGACACGTATGGCTACACCTTC.

This chain links TRBV6-1 with TRBJ2-7; 7 nucleotides agree with TRBD2. V trimming: 5 bases; J trimming: 7 bases; junction bases outside the gene matches: 5. The length of the CDR3 is 12 residues. Per the germline V gene, CDR1 is MNHNS and CDR2 is SASEGT. CDR3 nucleotide sequence: TGTGCCAGCAGTCTTCTTAGCGGGGAGCAGTACTTC. Protein product: CASSLLSGEQYF.

This rearrangement joins TRBV7-9 to TRBJ1-6, with 7 nucleotides matching TRBD1. The junction had 3 bases not matched to a gene; V was cut back by 4 bases and J by 9 bases. Germline V gene data show CDR1 as SEHNR and CDR2 as FQNEAQ (reference sequence). The CDR3 is made up of 13 amino acids. This CDR3 reads CASSSYRGSPLHF. CDR3 bases: TGTGCCAGCAGCTCATACAGGGGTTCACCCCTCCACTTT.

The chain links TRBV20-1 to TRBJ2-3; a possible D gene is TRBD2 (5 bases). Trimming shortened V by 5 bases and J by 1 base, and 13 bases separated the two germline ends. This CDR3 has 14 amino acids. CDR1 is DFQATT and CDR2 is SNEGSKA in the germline V gene (reference sequence). CDR3 amino acids: CSAYVPGGTDTQYF. The DNA of the CDR3 is TGCAGTGCTTACGTCCCCGGGGGCACAGATACGCAGTATTTT.

This chain connects TRBV20-1 to TRBJ1-2; 8 bases align to TRBD1. The CDR3 sequence is 14 residues long. V was clipped by 5 bases and J by 5 bases; unmatched bases: 10. CDR1 and CDR2 (germline): DFQATT, SNEGSKA (reference sequence). CDR3 in DNA: TGCAGTGCTTACTTTAGGGACAGGTCATATGGCTACACCTTC. Amino acids: CSAYFRDRSYGYTF.

This clonotype turned up a few times. This chain uses TRBV27 with TRBJ1-2; D is unresolved. With 5 bases removed from V and 1 base from J, the gap between germline ends came to 20 bases. From germline, CDR1 is MNHEY and CDR2 SMNVEV (reference sequence). CDR3 length equals 17 residues. CDR3 sequence reads: CASSPLGWALGNYGYTF. CDR3 in DNA: TGTGCCAGCAGTCCTCTGGGGTGGGCGCTAGGTAACTATGGCTACACCTTC.

This clonotype has more than one count but fewer than ten. J is TRBJ1-5 and V is TRBV20-1, with a possible D match to TRBD1 (5 bases). Trimming pared 5 bases from V and 5 bases from J, leaving 22 bases between. The germline CDR1 and CDR2 sequences are DFQATT and SNEGSKA (reference sequence). This CDR3 contains 16 residues. The CDR3 DNA follows: TGCAGTGCTCCTCTTCGAGGGACTGGGAGTTATCAGCCCCAGCATTTT. Translating gives CSAPLRGTGSYQPQHF.

V and J are TRBV6-2 or TRBV6-3 and TRBJ2-2; 9 bases match TRBD2. The CDR3 loop spans 16 amino acids. V lost 7 bases to trimming and J lost 0 bases; unmatched junction nucleotides: 6. CDR1 and CDR2 (germline): MNHEY, SVGEGT. CDR3 in amino acids: CASKPSGVPNTGELFF. The CDR3 nucleotides read TGTGCCAGCAAACCTAGCGGGGTCCCGAACACCGGGGAGCTGTTTTTT.

V and J are TRBV7-8 and TRBJ2-1; the D gene is possibly TRBD2 (5 bases). V was cut by 4 bases and J by 11 bases, with 15 bases left in between. Germline loops: CDR1 SGHVS, CDR2 FQNEAQ. The length of the CDR3 is 13 residues. The CDR3 is CASSYPEAVQQFF. In DNA, the CDR3 is TGTGCCAGCAGCTACCCTGAAGCGGTCCAGCAGTTCTTC.

The chain joins TRBV7-2 to TRBJ2-3; D call uncertain. The germline CDR1 and CDR2 sequences are SGHTA and FQGNSA. The CDR3 extends over 14 amino acids. Deletions cut 1 base from V and 8 bases from J, with 13 bases between. CDR3 in amino acids: CASSLESGSGTQYF. CDR3 nucleotide sequence: TGTGCCAGCAGCTTAGAGAGTGGGTCCGGTACGCAGTATTTT. The whole variable domain, remainder taken from reference TRBV7-2 and TRBJ2-3, is GAGVSQSPSNKVTEKGKDVELRCDPISGHTALYWYRQSLGQGLEFLIYFQGNSAPDKSGLPSDRFSAERTGGSVSTLTIQRTQQEDSAVYLCASSLESGSGTQYFGPGTRLTVL.

The rearrangement uses TRBV28 and TRBJ1-5, with TRBD1 matching 8 bases. The CDR3 consists of 14 residues. The junction had 6 bases not matched to a gene; V was cut back by 4 bases and J by 7 bases. Germline CDR1 MDHEN, CDR2 SYDVKM. CDR3 bases: TGTGCCAGCAGTTCAACAGGGGGATTCCAGCCCCAGCATTTT. Amino acids: CASSSTGGFQPQHF.

The gene calls are TRBV3-1 and TRBJ1-2; D might be TRBD1 (5 bases). This CDR3 comprises 13 residues. CDR1 and CDR2 (germline): LGHDT, YNNKEL (reference sequence). The V and J ends lost 3 bases and 11 bases respectively, with 16 bases between them. CDR3 protein: CASSQGTGSGYTF. The DNA of the CDR3 is TGTGCCAGCAGCCAGGGGACGGGATCGGGATACACCTTC.

In its sample, this clonotype was seen a few times. This rearrangement joins TRBV7-9 to TRBJ1-2, with 8 nucleotides matching TRBD1. With V trimmed by 6 bases and J by 7 bases, 7 bases remained unmatched. The CDR3 contains 13 residues. The V gene's germline CDR1 is SEHNR and CDR2 FQNEAQ (reference sequence). CDR3 nucleotides: TGTGCCAGCAGTTTGCAGGGGGCTCCTGGCTACACCTTC. Amino acid sequence: CASSLQGAPGYTF.

This sequence joins TRBV3-1 and TRBJ1-5, with a possible D match to TRBD1 (6 bases). V lost 6 bases to trimming and J lost 6 bases, with 15 bases between them. The CDR3 covers 14 residues. Germline CDR1 and CDR2: LGHDT and YNNKEL (reference sequence). CDR3 in DNA: TGTGCCAGCAGTGGTGACAGGTATAGTCAGCCCCAGCATTTT. It encodes CASSGDRYSQPQHF. Using reference TRBV3-1 and TRBJ1-5 for the parts outside the CDR3, the full variable domain is DTAVSQTPKYLVTQMGNDKSIKCEQNLGHDTMYWYKQDSKKFLKIMFSYNNKELIINETVPNRFSPKSPDKAHLNLHINSLELGDSAVYFCASSGDRYSQPQHFGDGTRLSIL.

The genes are TRBV27 and TRBJ2-3, with 10 bases lining up with TRBD2. This CDR3 has 16 amino acids. V trimming: 5 bases; J trimming: 4 bases; junction bases outside the gene matches: 9. Per the germline V gene, CDR1 is MNHEY and CDR2 is SMNVEV (reference sequence). The DNA for the CDR3 is TGTGCCAGCAGTCCCCCGATCCTAGCGGGAGCAGATACGCAGTATTTT. As protein: CASSPPILAGADTQYF.

The CDR3 is CASSYGPSEHF. Here the CDR3 DNA reads TGTGCCAGCAGTTATGGGCCCTCCGAGCATTTT. The V and J genes are TRBV6-5 and TRBJ1-5; D is uncertain. Germline loops: CDR1 MNHEY, CDR2 SVGAGI. V lost 3 bases, J lost 14 bases, and 11 bases lay in between. The CDR3 consists of 11 residues.

The chain combines TRBV5-4 with TRBJ1-2; 9 positions match TRBD1. The V gene's germline CDR1 is SGHNT and CDR2 YYREEE (reference sequence). The CDR3 runs to 16 residues. The junction had 12 bases not matched to a gene; V was cut back by 4 bases and J by 5 bases. The CDR3 loop reads CASSQGQGRTTYGYTF. CDR3 in DNA: TGTGCCAGCAGCCAGGGACAGGGAAGGACCACATATGGCTACACCTTC. The full variable domain, its missing parts supplied by reference TRBV5-4 and TRBJ1-2, is ETGVTQSPTHLIKTRGQQVTLRCSSQSGHNTVSWYQQALGQGPQFIFQYYREEENGRGNFPPRFSGLQFPNYSSELNVNALELDDSALYLCASSQGQGRTTYGYTFGSGTRLTVV.

This clonotype was observed a handful of times. The chain couples TRBV9 to TRBJ1-1, with D hard to call. CDR1 is SGDLS and CDR2 is YYNGEE in the germline V gene. This CDR3 is built from 14 residues. Deletions cut 0 bases from V and 4 bases from J, with 10 bases between. CDR3 amino acids: CASSVDPLFTEAFF. The CDR3 DNA reads TGTGCCAGCAGCGTAGATCCCCTCTTCACTGAAGCTTTCTTT. Filled out from reference TRBV9 and TRBJ1-1, the complete variable domain reads DSGVTQTPKHLITATGQRVTLRCSPRSGDLSVYWYQQSLDQGLQFLIQYYNGEERAKGNILERFSAQQFPDLHSELNLSSLELGDSALYFCASSVDPLFTEAFFGQGTRLTVV.

This clonotype has only a few counts. The J gene is TRBJ2-1, the V gene TRBV20-1, with 8 positions matching TRBD2. The trim removed 7 bases at V and 4 bases at J, leaving 6 bases unmatched. The germline V gene has CDR1 DFQATT and CDR2 SNEGSKA (reference sequence). This CDR3 comprises 13 residues. CDR3 protein: CSGGAGGYNEQFF. CDR3 bases: TGCAGTGGAGGGGCGGGGGGATACAATGAGCAGTTCTTC.

V gene TRBV4-1 combines with J gene TRBJ2-3, with 12 positions matching TRBD2. The length of the CDR3 is 17 residues. Trimming took 1 base from V and 3 from J; bases not matched to a gene: 5. From germline, CDR1 is MGHRA and CDR2 YSYEKL. CDR3 region: CASSQAPTSGGTDTQYF. The CDR3 nucleotides read TGCGCCAGCAGCCAAGCCCCGACTAGCGGGGGAACAGATACGCAGTATTTT.